A selection of T cell receptor beta chains follows, all from one sample in a study of identifying expanded T cells in peripheral blood. Data came from immunoSEQ multiplex PCR; TCRdb stores just in-frame clones and leaves some out. The sample includes about 81,000 clones, roughly 89% seen only once; the top ten take around a fifth. The sequencing input was blood. These receptors all come from a person between 18 and 75 years old in good health. The CDR3 runs from the conserved cysteine through the conserved F or W. A row's size may be missing; if present it is once, few, many or a size class.

TRBJ1-4 | TRBV27 | NA | CASSPDRGLVGEKLFF
TRBJ2-7 | TRBV19 | NA | CASSISSGSSYEQYF
TRBJ1-2 | TRBV7-2 | once | CASSLTTGSSYGYTF
TRBJ2-3 | TRBV5-1 | NA | CASSPDATSTDTQYF
TRBJ1-2 | TRBV5-1 | NA | CASSLGGRGNYGYTF
TRBJ1-1 | TRBV29-1 | NA | CSVKRMNTEAFF
TRBJ2-7 | TRBV10-3 | NA | CAISESGGTSGSVNEQYF
TRBJ2-7 | TRBV5-1 | NA | CASSASGTSGRAAQYF
TRBJ2-5 | TRBV5-1 | NA | CASRTSGIQETQYF
TRBJ2-5 | TRBV9 | NA | CASSSPSGTSTQTQYF
TRBJ2-7 | TRBV25-1 | NA | CASRPTGQSYEQYF
TRBJ2-3 | TRBV4-2 | NA | CASSQVPGLAGADTQYF
TRBJ2-3 | TRBV14 | once | CASSQGLAGVPDTQYF
TRBJ2-7 | TRBV2 | once | CASSLGQVPPYEQYF
TRBJ2-5 | TRBV7-9 | NA | CASSFDGGAQETQYF
TRBJ2-1 | TRBV28 | NA | CASSFAQGQFF
TRBJ2-3 | TRBV7-9 | NA | CASSSTGTSAATQYF
TRBJ2-2 | TRBV30 | NA | CAWRQHTGELFF
TRBJ1-4 | TRBV9 | NA | CASSVGVGGSEKLFF
TRBJ2-1 | TRBV27 | NA | CASSLRDSANEQFF
TRBJ2-1 | TRBV28 | NA | CASSLGNGRDNEQFF
TRBJ2-7 | TRBV5-6 | NA | CASSLNYEQYF
TRBJ1-1 | TRBV6-5 | NA | CASGPGQNTEAFF
TRBJ2-3 | TRBV9 | once | CASSVSVPDTQYF
TRBJ2-1 | TRBV9 | NA | CASSVAGVNNEQFF
TRBJ2-1 | TRBV10-2 | NA | CASSEWRPYSYNEQFF
TRBJ1-5 | TRBV4-1 | NA | CASSIPGQGIGQPQHF
TRBJ1-1 | TRBV4-2 | once | CASSQAPRGNTEAFF
TRBJ2-1 | TRBV7-8 | once | CASSLARQLYNEQFF
TRBJ1-2 | TRBV5-6 | once | CASSHDRGGYGYTF
TRBJ2-3 | TRBV25-1 | NA | CASSESYRGDTQYF
TRBJ1-1 | TRBV4-2 | once | CASSQGQENTEAFF
TRBJ2-7 | TRBV9 | NA | CASSAAPGTSQSYEQYF
TRBJ2-4 | TRBV11-2 | NA | CASSLDGASGELYIQYF